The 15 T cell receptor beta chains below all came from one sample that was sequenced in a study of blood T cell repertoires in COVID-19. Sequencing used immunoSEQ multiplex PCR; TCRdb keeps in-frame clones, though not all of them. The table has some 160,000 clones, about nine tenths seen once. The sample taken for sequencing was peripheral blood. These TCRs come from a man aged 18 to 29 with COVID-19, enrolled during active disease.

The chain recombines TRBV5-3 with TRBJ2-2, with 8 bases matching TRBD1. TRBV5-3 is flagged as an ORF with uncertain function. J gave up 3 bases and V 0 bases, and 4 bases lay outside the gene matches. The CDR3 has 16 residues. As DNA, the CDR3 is TGTGCCAGAAGCTTGGTACAGGGGGACCACACCGGGGAGCTGTTTTTT. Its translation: CARSLVQGDHTGELFF.

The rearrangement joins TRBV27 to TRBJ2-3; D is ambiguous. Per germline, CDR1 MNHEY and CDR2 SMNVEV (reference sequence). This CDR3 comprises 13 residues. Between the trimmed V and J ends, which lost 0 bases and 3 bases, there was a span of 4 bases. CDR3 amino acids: CASSLSRTDTQYF. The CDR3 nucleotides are TGTGCCAGCAGTTTATCGAGAACAGATACGCAGTATTTT.

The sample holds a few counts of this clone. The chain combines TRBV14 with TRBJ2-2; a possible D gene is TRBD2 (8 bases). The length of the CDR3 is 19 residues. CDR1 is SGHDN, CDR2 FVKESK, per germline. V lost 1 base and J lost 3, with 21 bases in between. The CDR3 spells CASSQGDSLTSVDTGELFF. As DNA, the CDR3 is TGTGCCAGCAGCCAAGGGGACAGCCTGACTAGCGTGGACACCGGGGAGCTGTTTTTT.

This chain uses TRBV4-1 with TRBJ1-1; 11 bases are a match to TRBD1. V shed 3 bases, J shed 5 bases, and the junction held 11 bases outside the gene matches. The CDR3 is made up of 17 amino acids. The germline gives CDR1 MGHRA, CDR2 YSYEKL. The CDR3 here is CASSHPWRDRGRTEAFF. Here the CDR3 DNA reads TGCGCCAGCAGCCACCCTTGGCGGGACAGGGGGAGGACTGAAGCTTTCTTT.

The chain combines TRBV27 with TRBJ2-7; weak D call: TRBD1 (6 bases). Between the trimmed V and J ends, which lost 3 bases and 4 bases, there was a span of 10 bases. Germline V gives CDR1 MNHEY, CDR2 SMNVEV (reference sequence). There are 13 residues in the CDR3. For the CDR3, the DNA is TGTGCCAGCAGTTTCGGGACACGATACGAGCAGTACTTC. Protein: CASSFGTRYEQYF.

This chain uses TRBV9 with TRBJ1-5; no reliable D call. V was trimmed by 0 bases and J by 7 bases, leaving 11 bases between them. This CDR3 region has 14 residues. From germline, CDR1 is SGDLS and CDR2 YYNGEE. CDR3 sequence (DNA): TGTGCCAGCAGCGTAGATCCCCGGGAGCAGCCCCAGCATTTT. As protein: CASSVDPREQPQHF.

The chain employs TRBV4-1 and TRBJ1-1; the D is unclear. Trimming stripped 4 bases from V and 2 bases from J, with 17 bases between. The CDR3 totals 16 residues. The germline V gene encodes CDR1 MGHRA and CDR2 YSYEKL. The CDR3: CASSPVPSSRNTEAFF. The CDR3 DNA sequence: TGCGCCAGCAGCCCCGTCCCGTCCAGTCGTAACACTGAAGCTTTCTTT.

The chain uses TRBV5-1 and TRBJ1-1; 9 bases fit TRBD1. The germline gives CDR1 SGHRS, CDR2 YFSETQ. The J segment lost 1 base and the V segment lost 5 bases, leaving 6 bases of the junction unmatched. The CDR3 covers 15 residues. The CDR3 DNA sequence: TGCGCCAGCAGAGACAGGGACAGGGCGAACACTGAAGCTTTCTTT. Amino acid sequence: CASRDRDRANTEAFF.

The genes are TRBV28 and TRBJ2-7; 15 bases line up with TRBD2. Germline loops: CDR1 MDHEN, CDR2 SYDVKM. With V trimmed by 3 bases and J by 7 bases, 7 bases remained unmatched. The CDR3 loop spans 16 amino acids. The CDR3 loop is CASSLWTSGRAGEQYF. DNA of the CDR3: TGTGCCAGCAGTTTGTGGACTAGCGGGAGGGCCGGAGAGCAGTACTTC.

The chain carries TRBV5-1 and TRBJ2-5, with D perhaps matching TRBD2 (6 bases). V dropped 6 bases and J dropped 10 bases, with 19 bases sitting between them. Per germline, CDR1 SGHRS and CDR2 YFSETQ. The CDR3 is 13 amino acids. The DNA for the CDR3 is TGCGCCAGCACCAACGGACCGCCGGGGGACCAGTACTTC. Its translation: CASTNGPPGDQYF.

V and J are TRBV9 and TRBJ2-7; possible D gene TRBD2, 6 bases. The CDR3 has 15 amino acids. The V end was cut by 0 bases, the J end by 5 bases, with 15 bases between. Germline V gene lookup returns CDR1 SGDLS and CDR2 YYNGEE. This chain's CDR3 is CASSVDHRGVDEQYF. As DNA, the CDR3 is TGTGCCAGCAGCGTAGATCATCGCGGGGTGGACGAGCAGTACTTC.

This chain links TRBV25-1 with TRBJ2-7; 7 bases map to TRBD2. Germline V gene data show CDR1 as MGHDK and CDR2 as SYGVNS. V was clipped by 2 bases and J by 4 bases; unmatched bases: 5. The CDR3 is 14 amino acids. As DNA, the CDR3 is TGTGCCAGCAGTGAAGTGGGAGGGCCATACGAGCAGTACTTC. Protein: CASSEVGGPYEQYF.

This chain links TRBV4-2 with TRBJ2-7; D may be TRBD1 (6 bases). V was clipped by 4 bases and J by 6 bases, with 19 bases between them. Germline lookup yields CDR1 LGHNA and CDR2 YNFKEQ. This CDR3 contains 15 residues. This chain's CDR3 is CASSRLTGTKSEQYF. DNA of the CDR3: TGTGCCAGCAGCCGATTAACCGGGACAAAATCCGAGCAGTACTTC.

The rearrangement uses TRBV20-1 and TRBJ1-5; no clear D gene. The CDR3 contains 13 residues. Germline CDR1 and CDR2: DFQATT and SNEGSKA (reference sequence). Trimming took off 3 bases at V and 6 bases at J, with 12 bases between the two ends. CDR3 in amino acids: CSASGPPGQPQHF. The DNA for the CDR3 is TGCAGTGCTAGTGGGCCCCCTGGTCAGCCCCAGCATTTT.

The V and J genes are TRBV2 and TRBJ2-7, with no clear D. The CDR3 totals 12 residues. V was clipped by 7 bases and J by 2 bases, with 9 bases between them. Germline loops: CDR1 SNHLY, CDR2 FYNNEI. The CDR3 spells CASTITTYEQYF. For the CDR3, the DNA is TGTGCCAGCACTATTACTACCTACGAGCAGTACTTC.